Presented here are 21 T cell receptor beta chains from one specimen sequenced in a study of cytomegalovirus exposure and HLA in healthy donors. Researchers ran the PCR with 60 Vbeta and 13 Jbeta primers. The protocol was immunoSEQ multiplex PCR, while the TCRdb copy is restricted to in-frame clones and leaves out a portion. The sample yields 190,000 or so clones, less than 90% seen once. Sequencing was performed on PBMCs. The receptor source for this set is a man in his fifties in good health and CMV-seronegative.

This chain links TRBV4-3 with TRBJ2-7; D possibly corresponds to TRBD1 (6 bases). The V gene's germline CDR1 is LGHNA and CDR2 YSLEER. This CDR3 has 15 amino acids. The V gene lost 2 bases and the J gene lost 1 base, with 12 bases spanning the gap. CDR3: CASSQSLGGSYEQYF. CDR3 bases: TGCGCCAGCAGCCAATCCCTAGGGGGATCCTACGAGCAGTACTTC.

The chain employs TRBV9 and TRBJ2-1; TRBD2 is a possible D gene (6 bases). Germline V gene sequence: CDR1 SGDLS, CDR2 YYNGEE. The CDR3 consists of 15 residues. V was shortened by 2 bases and J by 7 bases, with 16 bases between the two germline ends. For the CDR3, the DNA is TGTGCCAGCAGCGTCCGGGGTGTAGGAGGGAATGAGCAGTTCTTC. This gives the protein CASSVRGVGGNEQFF.

The chain joins TRBV9 to TRBJ1-2; D not certain. The ends were cut back, 0 bases at V and 6 bases at J, with 15 bases in the middle. Germline V CDR1 and CDR2: SGDLS, YYNGEE. The CDR3 consists of 15 residues. CDR3 DNA sequence: TGTGCCAGCAGCGTAGGAACCTCGGATGGGCATGGCTACACCTTC. Protein: CASSVGTSDGHGYTF.

The chain is built from TRBV18 and TRBJ2-2; the D gene is possibly TRBD1 (5 bases). The CDR3 has 14 residues. V gave up 4 bases and J gave up 6 bases, with 12 bases separating them. CDR1 and CDR2 (germline): KGHSH, LQKENI. This CDR3 is CASSRPGLSGELFF. DNA of the CDR3: TGTGCCAGCTCACGGCCAGGGTTATCCGGGGAGCTGTTTTTT.

Worth noting for this clone: The sample has other DNA sequences that encode this CDR3 too. The chain links TRBV30 to TRBJ2-3; TRBD1 matches at 7 bases. This CDR3 contains 16 residues. Trimming at V came to 3 bases and at J to 5 bases, leaving 14 bases not matched to a gene. CDR1 and CDR2 (germline): GTSNPN, SVGIG (reference sequence). The CDR3 nucleotides are TGTGCCTGGAGCGAATCTTGGATACAGGGGAGAGATACGCAGTATTTT. Residues: CAWSESWIQGRDTQYF.

The rearrangement uses TRBV27 and TRBJ2-7; TRBD2 is a possible D gene (6 bases). The V end lost 5 bases, the J end lost 0 bases, and 11 bases lay between the germline ends. Per germline, CDR1 MNHEY and CDR2 SMNVEV (reference sequence). The CDR3 sequence is 14 residues long. The CDR3, as DNA: TGTGCCAGCAGTGCCGCGCGGGACTCCTACGAGCAGTACTTC. It yields the protein CASSAARDSYEQYF.

The chain couples TRBV6-6 to TRBJ2-7; D possibly corresponds to TRBD1 (5 bases). The CDR3 length is 15 residues. Between the trimmed V and J ends, which lost 8 bases and 2 bases, there was a span of 19 bases. Germline V gene lookup returns CDR1 MNHNY and CDR2 SVGAGI (reference sequence). CDR3 in amino acids: CASGSPAQATYEQYF. The CDR3 DNA is TGTGCCAGCGGCTCCCCGGCACAGGCGACCTACGAGCAGTACTTC.

The chain carries TRBV9 and TRBJ2-4, with TRBD2 matching 12 bases. CDR1 is SGDLS and CDR2 is YYNGEE in the germline V gene. V was clipped by 4 bases and J by 4 bases; unmatched bases: 3. The CDR3 is made up of 15 amino acids. CDR3 in amino acids: CASSPGTSGKNIQYF. CDR3 DNA sequence: TGTGCCAGCAGCCCGGGGACTAGCGGGAAAAACATTCAGTACTTC.

This clone was picked up a small number of times. The CDR3 is CASSYSRSGGEKLFF. The CDR3 DNA follows: TGTGCCAGCAGTTACTCGAGATCAGGGGGTGAAAAACTGTTTTTT. This sequence joins TRBV6-5 and TRBJ1-4, with 7 positions matching TRBD1. Germline V gene data show CDR1 as MNHEY and CDR2 as SVGAGI. V dropped 0 bases and J dropped 7; count of bases not matched to a gene: 5. The CDR3 is 15 residues long.

This chain uses TRBV7-2 with TRBJ1-1; perhaps TRBD1 as D (5 bases). CDR1 and CDR2 (germline): SGHTA, FQGNSA. The CDR3 consists of 15 residues. The V and J ends lost 2 bases and 2 bases respectively, with 12 bases between them. CDR3 in DNA: TGTGCCAGCAGCTTACAAGGCAGGGTAAACACTGAAGCTTTCTTT. Translation gives CASSLQGRVNTEAFF.

The V gene is TRBV7-2, the J gene TRBJ2-7; 11 bases align to TRBD2. The CDR3 has 16 amino acids. Trimming removed 3 bases from V and 4 bases from J; junction bases left unmatched: 8. CDR1 is SGHTA, CDR2 FQGNSA, per germline. For the CDR3, the DNA is TGTGCCAGCAGCTTGGCTAGCGGGGGGTTCGAATACGAGCAGTACTTC. Encoded protein: CASSLASGGFEYEQYF.

This chain links TRBV25-1 with TRBJ1-6; 8 bases are shared with TRBD1. V lost 4 bases, J lost 5 bases, and 7 bases stayed unmatched. Per germline, CDR1 MGHDK and CDR2 SYGVNS. The CDR3 totals 16 residues. This CDR3 is CASSGKQGVNNSPLHF. Written as DNA, the CDR3 is TGTGCCAGCAGTGGAAAACAGGGGGTTAATAATTCACCCCTCCACTTT.

The rearrangement uses TRBV5-4 and TRBJ2-7, with D maybe TRBD2 (6 bases). The CDR3 length is 15 residues. Deletions cut 1 base from V and 0 bases from J, with 11 bases between. Germline assignment: CDR1 SGHNT and CDR2 YYREEE (reference sequence). CDR3 DNA: TGTGCCAGCAGCTTGCAGGACGGGGGCTCCTACGAGCAGTACTTC. Its protein is CASSLQDGGSYEQYF.

The chain recombines TRBV6-5 with TRBJ2-7, with 14 nucleotides matching TRBD2. Germline values: CDR1 MNHEY, CDR2 SVGAGI. Trimming removed 6 bases from V and 2 bases from J; junction bases left unmatched: 3. CDR3 length: 15 amino acids. The CDR3 here is CASRRTSGRPYEQYF. In DNA form, the CDR3 reads TGTGCCAGCAGGCGGACTAGCGGGAGGCCCTACGAGCAGTACTTC.

This sequence joins TRBV6-6 and TRBJ2-7, with D unresolved. CDR1 is MNHNY, CDR2 SVGAGI, per germline (reference sequence). Trimming shortened V by 2 bases and J by 6 bases, and 8 bases separated the two germline ends. This CDR3 region has 12 residues. In nucleotides, the CDR3 is TGTGCCAGCAGTTACGGAGAGGCCGAGCAGTACTTC. It codes for CASSYGEAEQYF.

The V call is TRBV7-9, the J call TRBJ2-1; TRBD2 matches 11 bases. J lost 5 bases, V lost 5 bases, and 5 bases had no gene match. Per the germline V gene, CDR1 is SEHNR and CDR2 is FQNEAQ (reference sequence). The CDR3 has 15 amino acids. In nucleotides, the CDR3 is TGTGCCAGCAGCCTCGGACTAGCGGGCGACAATGAGCAGTTCTTC. Its translation is CASSLGLAGDNEQFF.

This chain links TRBV7-2 with TRBJ1-2; 9 nucleotides match TRBD1. CDR1 and CDR2 from the germline V gene are SGHTA and FQGNSA. V was pared by 4 bases and J by 4 bases, with 7 bases of the junction left unmatched. The CDR3 runs to 15 residues. The CDR3 coding sequence is TGTGCCAGCAGCTCAGAGGGGACAGGGAGCTATGGCTACACCTTC. Its translation is CASSSEGTGSYGYTF.

The chain combines TRBV6-5 with TRBJ2-5; D is perhaps TRBD2 (6 bases). The CDR3 contains 13 residues. Germline V CDR1 and CDR2: MNHEY, SVGAGI. V was shortened by 10 bases and J by 5 bases, with 17 bases between the two germline ends. DNA of the CDR3: TGTGCCACCCAGGGTGTTGGGGGGGAGACCCAGTACTTC. Its translation: CATQGVGGETQYF.

The V call is TRBV15, the J call TRBJ2-7; D call uncertain. V was trimmed by 0 bases and J by 9 bases, leaving 6 bases between them. Germline values: CDR1 LNHNV, CDR2 YYDKDF (reference sequence). The CDR3 is 11 residues long. The chain's CDR3 is CATSRDGRQYF. DNA of the CDR3: TGTGCCACCAGCAGAGACGGTCGGCAGTACTTC.

The chain is built from TRBV5-1 and TRBJ1-6; 8 bases are a match to TRBD1. Germline-derived CDR1 and CDR2 are SGHRS and YFSETQ. The junction had 8 bases not matched to a gene; V was cut back by 0 bases and J by 9 bases. CDR3 length: 16 residues. In DNA form, the CDR3 reads TGCGCCAGCAGCTTGGCCGGAACACAGGGGGGTTCACCCCTCCACTTT. Its translation is CASSLAGTQGGSPLHF.

The rearrangement links TRBV27 to TRBJ1-5; D might be TRBD1 (6 bases). Per germline, CDR1 MNHEY and CDR2 SMNVEV (reference sequence). The CDR3 extends over 13 amino acids. The germline V and J ends were trimmed by 8 bases and 6 bases, with 14 bases remaining between them. CDR3 in amino acids: CASPPRGCQPQHF. CDR3 nucleotides: TGTGCCAGCCCTCCTAGGGGGTGTCAGCCCCAGCATTTT.